This T cell receptor (beta chain) was sequenced during a study of monozygotic twins with inflammatory bowel disease. Whole blood supplied total RNA, and T cells were not sorted. Each sample's cDNA came from eight separate reactions. Each UMI, carrying a 6-nucleotide sample barcode, came from template switching. TCRalpha and TCRbeta cDNA underwent two nested PCRs of roughly 16 and 10 cycles. TCRdb reprocessed the 5' RACE reads and keeps a single row for each CDR3 protein, giving no DNA. This sample's table reports around 230,000 distinct CDR3 sequences. This CDR3 is 16 amino acids long. Per germline, CDR1 DFQATT and CDR2 SNEGSKA (reference sequence).

V is TRBV20-1 and J is TRBJ2-7; without DNA, the TCRdb call of TRBD2 cannot be checked. The source material was blood. This clonotype was sampled from a human donor with ulcerative colitis or Crohn's disease, or a healthy co-twin of an affected twin (not recorded which). The CDR3 region is CSASSLAGGLRNEQYF.